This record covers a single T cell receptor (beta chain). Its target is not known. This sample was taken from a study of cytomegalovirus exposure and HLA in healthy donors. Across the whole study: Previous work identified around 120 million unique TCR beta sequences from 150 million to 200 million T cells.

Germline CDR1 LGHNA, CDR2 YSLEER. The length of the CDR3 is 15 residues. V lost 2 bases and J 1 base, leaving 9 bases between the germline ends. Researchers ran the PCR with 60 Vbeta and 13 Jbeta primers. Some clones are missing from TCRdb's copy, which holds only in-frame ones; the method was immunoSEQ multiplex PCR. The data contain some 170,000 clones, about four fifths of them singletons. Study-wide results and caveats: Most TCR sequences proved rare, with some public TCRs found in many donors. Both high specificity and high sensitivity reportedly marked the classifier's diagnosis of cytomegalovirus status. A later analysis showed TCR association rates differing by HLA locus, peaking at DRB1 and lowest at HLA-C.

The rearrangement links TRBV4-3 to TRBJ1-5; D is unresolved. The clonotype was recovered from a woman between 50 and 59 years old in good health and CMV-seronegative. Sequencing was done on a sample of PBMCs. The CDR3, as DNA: TGCGCCAGCAGCCAAAGTGTAAGCAGCAATCAGCCCCAGCATTTT. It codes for CASSQSVSSNQPQHF.